The 29 T cell receptor beta chains below all came from one sample that was sequenced in a study of CXCR3-negative and CXCR3-positive naive CD8 T cells. Study-wide results and caveats: TRB CDR3s of CXCR3-positive naive cells were more hydrophobic than those of CXCR3-negative naive cells.

Libraries of TRB cDNA were made by 5' RACE and carried UMIs. TCRdb reprocessed the 5' RACE reads and keeps a single row for each CDR3 protein, giving no DNA. The sample has under 90,000 distinct CDR3 sequences; the top ten hold about 0.62%. Their antigens are not known. The sequencing input was naive CXCR3+ CD8+ T cells from blood. Specified subset: CD45RO-CCR7+CD27+CD95- naive CD8+ T cells expressing CXCR3 (TNR3+). The source is a human donor in good health. Some clones in this sample may be carry-over from other donors' samples.

The V and J genes are TRBV5-1 and TRBJ1-1; there is no DNA to check the TCRdb D call of TRBD1. CDR3 length: 15 residues. Germline values: CDR1 SGHRS, CDR2 YFSETQ. CDR3 sequence reads: CASSFTGRQNTEAFF.

The chain joins TRBV5-6 to TRBJ2-1; as DNA is missing, the TRBD2 call by TCRdb cannot be tested. Per germline, CDR1 SGHDT and CDR2 YYEEEE. This CDR3 contains 15 residues. The CDR3 loop reads CASSLGELVYNEQFF.

CDR3 in amino acids: CSARDRVAHEQYF. This rearrangement joins TRBV20-1 to TRBJ2-7; with no DNA, the TCRdb D assignment of TRBD1 cannot be verified. Germline CDR1 DFQATT, CDR2 SNEGSKA (reference sequence). The CDR3 covers 13 residues.

The rearrangement links TRBV28 to TRBJ2-7; TCRdb returns TRBD2, unconfirmable since there is no DNA. Germline values: CDR1 MDHEN, CDR2 SYDVKM. The CDR3 extends over 15 amino acids. This CDR3 reads CASSLRMFGEDEQYF. The whole variable domain, filled in from reference TRBV28 and TRBJ2-7, reads DVKVTQSSRYLVKRTGEKVFLECVQDMDHENMFWYRQDPGLGLRLIYFSYDVKMKEKGDIPEGYSVSREKKERFSLILESASTNQTSMYLCASSLRMFGEDEQYFGPGTRLTVT.

The chain links TRBV4-3 to TRBJ2-1; TCRdb returns TRBD1, unconfirmable since there is no DNA. This CDR3 spans 15 amino acids. Germline V gene lookup returns CDR1 LGHNA and CDR2 YSLEER. The CDR3 sequence is CASSAGQTDYNEQFF.

The chain employs TRBV19 and TRBJ2-1; with no DNA, the TCRdb D assignment of TRBD2 cannot be verified. The germline gives CDR1 LNHDA, CDR2 SQIVND (reference sequence). This CDR3 is built from 15 residues. CDR3: CASSVQGLGNNEQFF.

The genes are TRBV12-3 or TRBV12-4 and TRBJ2-3; TCRdb's D call of TRBD1 is untestable without DNA. This CDR3 region has 12 residues. CDR3 in amino acids: CASAWGEDTQYF.

V gene TRBV6-2 or TRBV6-3 combines with J gene TRBJ2-3. Per germline, CDR1 MNHEY and CDR2 SVGEGT. The CDR3 runs to 20 residues. Here the CDR3 reads CASNPGSRVFRNLSTDTQYF.

This rearrangement joins TRBV28 to TRBJ2-3; the TRBD2 assignment by TCRdb is unverifiable without DNA. The CDR3 consists of 16 residues. Germline V gives CDR1 MDHEN, CDR2 SYDVKM. CDR3 amino acids: CASSLTSGGDTDTQYF.

J is TRBJ2-2 and V is TRBV29-1; TCRdb returns TRBD1, unconfirmable since there is no DNA. Germline assignment: CDR1 SQVTM and CDR2 ANQGSEA. The CDR3 is 15 residues long. CDR3 amino acids: CSVEGGQGNTGELFF.

This chain connects TRBV28 to TRBJ2-3; TCRdb proposes TRBD2, but this gene call is untestable without DNA. The CDR3 sequence is 15 residues long. Germline values: CDR1 MDHEN, CDR2 SYDVKM. CDR3 residues: CASSSGGVSTDTQYF.

The CDR3 reads CASSPLGTLVSYEQYF. The rearrangement links TRBV28 to TRBJ2-7; TCRdb designates TRBD1, a call that cannot be tested without DNA. The CDR3 totals 16 residues. Germline V gives CDR1 MDHEN, CDR2 SYDVKM.

This chain uses TRBV19 with TRBJ2-7. Germline V gene sequence: CDR1 LNHDA, CDR2 SQIVND (reference sequence). The CDR3 extends over 16 amino acids. CDR3: CASSVYHTERPYEQYF.

The CDR3 sequence is CASSPSWGSYNEQFF. This chain joins TRBV7-6 and TRBJ2-1; lacking DNA, the TRBD2 call made by TCRdb goes unchecked. CDR1 SGHVS and CDR2 FNYEAQ come from the germline V gene. The CDR3 is 15 residues long.

The V and J genes are TRBV13 and TRBJ2-7. The CDR3 consists of 13 residues. In germline, CDR1 is PRHDT, CDR2 FYEKMQ (reference sequence). The CDR3 loop is CASSFRSSYEQYF.

J is TRBJ1-2 and V is TRBV28; TCRdb lists TRBD1, though no DNA is available to test this call. The CDR3 covers 12 residues. CDR1 is MDHEN and CDR2 is SYDVKM in the germline V gene. This chain's CDR3 is CASIGGNYGYTF.

J is TRBJ2-2 and V is TRBV13. The CDR3 covers 12 residues. Germline CDR1 PRHDT, CDR2 FYEKMQ (reference sequence). The CDR3 sequence is CASSLEAGELFF.

The chain uses TRBV12-3 or TRBV12-4 and TRBJ2-7; TCRdb selects TRBD2, and the lack of DNA leaves this call unchecked. The CDR3 contains 15 residues. The CDR3 loop reads CASSLGQGGTYEQYF.

The chain links TRBV5-1 to TRBJ2-1. The CDR3 contains 13 residues. Germline V gene data show CDR1 as SGHRS and CDR2 as YFSETQ. CDR3 sequence: CASKVSERNEQFF.

This sequence joins TRBV7-8 and TRBJ2-1; TCRdb names TRBD2, which stays unverified in the absence of DNA. CDR1 is SGHVS and CDR2 is FQNEAQ in the germline V gene. The CDR3 length is 16 residues. The CDR3 loop reads CASSLESQGRVNEQFF.

The chain is built from TRBV12-3 or TRBV12-4 and TRBJ2-1; TCRdb designates TRBD2, a call that cannot be tested without DNA. CDR3 size: 12 residues. CDR3 sequence reads: CASSPSRGEQFF.

CDR3 residues: CASSSVGNEQFF. The V call is TRBV6-5, the J call TRBJ2-1. Germline values: CDR1 MNHEY, CDR2 SVGAGI. This CDR3 is built from 12 residues.

This chain links TRBV5-1 with TRBJ2-5; TCRdb's D call of TRBD2 is untestable without DNA. The CDR3 is made up of 14 amino acids. Germline CDR1 and CDR2: SGHRS and YFSETQ. Here the CDR3 reads CASSLRGRRETQYF. Based on the CDR3 plus reference TRBV5-1 and TRBJ2-5, the full variable domain is KAGVTQTPRYLIKTRGQQVTLSCSPISGHRSVSWYQQTPGQGLQFLFEYFSETQRNKGNFPGRFSGRQFSNSRSEMNVSTLELGDSALYLCASSLRGRRETQYFGPGTRLLVL.

This chain links TRBV28 with TRBJ2-7; TCRdb proposes TRBD2, but this gene call is untestable without DNA. This CDR3 comprises 15 residues. From germline, CDR1 is MDHEN and CDR2 SYDVKM. CDR3 sequence reads: CASTPTSGGTYEQYF.

The J gene is TRBJ1-2, the V gene TRBV28; the D call of TRBD1 rests on TCRdb alone, since no DNA is present to check it. The CDR3 extends over 13 amino acids. Germline loops: CDR1 MDHEN, CDR2 SYDVKM. The CDR3 spells CASSLGGDYGYTF.

The chain recombines TRBV10-3 with TRBJ2-7; checking the TCRdb D call of TRBD1 is not possible without DNA. Germline V lookup: CDR1 ENHRY, CDR2 SYGVKD. The length of the CDR3 is 15 residues. This CDR3 reads CAISDRDRGAYEQYF.

The chain couples TRBV27 to TRBJ2-7. Germline V gene sequence: CDR1 MNHEY, CDR2 SMNVEV (reference sequence). The CDR3 spans 16 residues. The CDR3 sequence: CASSLSWTHNPYEQYF.

The V and J genes are TRBV7-8 and TRBJ2-1; the D call from TCRdb, TRBD1, cannot be confirmed without DNA. CDR1 and CDR2 from the germline V gene are SGHVS and FQNEAQ. The CDR3 extends over 16 amino acids. This chain's CDR3 is CASSLDQTGPYNEQFF.

The V call is TRBV28, the J call TRBJ2-3; TCRdb designates TRBD2, a call that cannot be tested without DNA. Germline CDR1 MDHEN, CDR2 SYDVKM. The CDR3 length is 15 residues. The CDR3 is CASSLLAGGTDTQYF.